The 9 T cell receptor beta chains listed next were all sequenced from one sample in a study of long-term antiretroviral therapy in people with HIV (dated by TCRdb to between 2021 and 2023). The immunoSEQ hsTCRB v3.0 assay was used at survey level resolution to sequence the TRB variable region. This immuneACCESS table, as held by TCRdb, lists in-frame sequences with V and J called but not all clones. Of the missing ones, under half trace to an unresolved V gene in checked studies; the others have no known cause. The sample includes some 29,000 clones, with more than 80% observed a single time. The ten largest clones take up less than 8.5% of the sample. Sequencing used unsorted PBMCs, obtained 3.2 years before starting antiretroviral therapy. The receptors stem from a man aged 50 to 60 with HIV.

The chain has TRBV28 and TRBJ1-2; the D gene is possibly TRBD1 (6 bases). Germline V gives CDR1 MDHEN, CDR2 SYDVKM. This CDR3 comprises 14 residues. Trimming cost V 4 bases and J 5 bases, with 14 bases left between them. CDR3 sequence: CASSSPGQGYGYTF. CDR3 nucleotide sequence: TGTGCCAGCAGTTCACCGGGACAAGGATATGGCTACACCTTC.

This clone was counted once. This chain uses TRBV5-1 with TRBJ2-1; maybe TRBD2 (5 bases). Germline V gene sequence: CDR1 SGHRS, CDR2 YFSETQ. This CDR3 comprises 15 residues. Trimming left V 0 bases short and J 5 bases short, with 12 bases between. The CDR3 region is CASSLDPVGDNEQFF. The DNA for the CDR3 is TGCGCCAGCAGCTTGGATCCAGTCGGGGACAATGAGCAGTTCTTC.

The rearrangement uses TRBV7-8 and TRBJ2-1; 9 bases line up with TRBD2. The ends lost 2 bases at V and 9 bases at J; junction bases unmatched: 11. The CDR3 runs 16 residues. CDR1 is SGHVS and CDR2 is FQNEAQ in the germline V gene. The CDR3 DNA reads as TGTGCCAGCAGCTTAAGGCTGATGGGACTAGCACCTGAGCAGTTCTTC. Translating it yields CASSLRLMGLAPEQFF. The whole variable domain, filled in from reference TRBV7-8 and TRBJ2-1, reads GAGVSQSPRYKVAKRGQDVALRCDPISGHVSLFWYQQALGQGPEFLTYFQNEAQLDKSGLPSDRFFAERPEGSVSTLKIQRTQQEDSAVYLCASSLRLMGLAPEQFFGPGTRLTVL.

V gene TRBV7-2 combines with J gene TRBJ1-2, with TRBD1 as a possible D gene (5 bases). This CDR3 comprises 14 residues. Deletions cut 1 base from V and 0 bases from J, with 6 bases between. The germline CDR1 and CDR2 sequences are SGHTA and FQGNSA. CDR3 sequence (DNA): TGTGCCAGCAGCTTAGGGGGGGCTAACTATGGCTACACCTTC. Its protein product is CASSLGGANYGYTF.

The chain links TRBV30 to TRBJ1-2, with TRBD1 as a possible D gene (6 bases). CDR1 is GTSNPN, CDR2 SVGIG, per germline (reference sequence). The CDR3 consists of 12 residues. Trimming removed 0 bases from V and 4 bases from J, with 6 bases in between. Here the CDR3 DNA reads TGTGCCTGGAGTGTACAGGGCTATGGCTACACCTTC. As protein: CAWSVQGYGYTF. The entire variable domain, with the rest obtained from reference TRBV30 and TRBJ1-2, is as follows: SQTIHQWPATLVQPVGSPLSLECTVEGTSNPNLYWYRQAAGRGLQLLFYSVGIGQISSEVPQNLSASRPQDRQFILSSKKLLLSDSGFYLCAWSVQGYGYTFGSGTRLTVV.

The chain employs TRBV7-3 and TRBJ2-7; TRBD1 matches 7 bases. The CDR3 length is 15 residues. V trimming: 1 base; J trimming: 1 base; junction bases outside the gene matches: 4. Germline V gives CDR1 SGHTA, CDR2 FQGTGA. CDR3 residues: CASSLRDSPSYEQYF. As DNA, the CDR3 is TGTGCCAGCAGCTTAAGGGACAGCCCTTCCTACGAGCAGTACTTC.

The J gene is TRBJ2-1, the V gene TRBV7-2, with D possibly being TRBD2 (5 bases). CDR3 length: 15 amino acids. Germline-derived CDR1 and CDR2 are SGHTA and FQGNSA. Trimming shortened V by 3 bases and J by 4 bases, and 13 bases separated the two germline ends. CDR3 residues: CASSLDGMIYNEQFF. The CDR3 DNA reads TGTGCCAGCAGCTTGGACGGGATGATTTACAATGAGCAGTTCTTC. The variable domain in full, with the rest retrieved from reference TRBV7-2 and TRBJ2-1, is GAGVSQSPSNKVTEKGKDVELRCDPISGHTALYWYRQSLGQGLEFLIYFQGNSAPDKSGLPSDRFSAERTGGSVSTLTIQRTQQEDSAVYLCASSLDGMIYNEQFFGPGTRLTVL.

The V gene is TRBV5-1, the J gene TRBJ2-3; tentatively, D is TRBD1 or TRBD2 (5 bases each). Germline CDR1 is SGHRS and CDR2 is YFSETQ. Trimming cost V 2 bases and J 0 bases, with 16 bases left between them. The CDR3 runs to 17 residues. Here the CDR3 DNA reads TGCGCCAGCAGCTTAGGGGCCCGGAGCGGAAGCACAGATACGCAGTATTTT. It codes for CASSLGARSGSTDTQYF.

This sequence joins TRBV5-1 and TRBJ1-3; D is possibly TRBD1 (6 bases). The V gene's germline CDR1 is SGHRS and CDR2 YFSETQ. This CDR3 region has 13 residues. V was shortened by 3 bases and J by 2 bases, with 6 bases between the two germline ends. CDR3 protein: CASSYRAGNTIYF. The CDR3, as DNA: TGCGCCAGCAGCTACAGGGCTGGAAACACCATATATTTT.